These T cell receptor beta chains were read from a single sample in a study of long-term antiretroviral therapy in people with HIV. Generated by immunoSEQ multiplex PCR, the TCRdb table keeps only in-frame clones and is missing some. The sample holds about 39,000 clones, 75% to 90% seen once. Source: unsorted PBMCs, taken just before starting antiretroviral therapy. Receptors were obtained from a woman between 18 and 29 years old with HIV. CDR3s include the opening cysteine and the closing phenylalanine or tryptophan. A D gene is named only where the DNA matches it firmly. Expanded clones are given a class, and other clones once, few, many or no size at all.

D gene | J gene | V gene | clone size | CDR3 protein | CDR3 DNA
TRBD1 | TRBJ2-7 | TRBV7-7 | NA | CASSLGTGSYEQYF | TGTGCTAGCAGCCTAGGGACAGGGAGTTACGAGCAGTACTTC
TRBD2 | TRBJ2-1 | TRBV27 | NA | CASSLSASGSHNEQFF | TGTGCCAGCAGTTTATCTGCTAGCGGGTCACACAATGAGCAGTTCTTC
NA | TRBJ2-7 | TRBV4-3 | NA | CASSQDFAEGGHEQYF | TGCGCCAGCAGCCAAGATTTTGCCGAGGGGGGGCACGAGCAGTACTTC
NA | TRBJ2-7 | TRBV4-1 | once | CASSLGGYRNYEQYF | TGCGCCAGCAGCCTAGGAGGATATCGTAACTACGAGCAGTACTTC
TRBD2 | TRBJ2-3 | TRBV18 | NA | CASSPSGTADTQYF | TGTGCCAGCTCACCTAGCGGGACGGCAGATACGCAGTATTTT
NA | TRBJ1-5 | TRBV27 | NA | CASRRVGGARLQDQPQHF | TGTGCCAGCAGACGGGTGGGGGGGGCGCGGTTACAAGATCAGCCCCAGCATTTT
TRBD1 | TRBJ2-7 | TRBV9 | few | CASSVGTGGRNEQYF | TGTGCCAGCAGCGTAGGGACAGGGGGCCGAAACGAGCAGTACTTC
NA | TRBJ2-3 | TRBV5-1 | NA | CASSLAGSERVTDTQYF | TGCGCCAGCAGCTTGGCCGGCTCCGAAAGGGTCACAGATACGCAGTATTTT
TRBD1 | TRBJ1-1 | TRBV19 | medium-sized | CASRLGQAHGAFF | TGTGCCAGTAGATTAGGACAGGCCCATGGAGCTTTCTTT
NA | TRBJ2-1 | TRBV27 | NA | CASSFRSNGNEQFF | TGTGCCAGCAGTTTCAGGAGTAACGGGAATGAGCAGTTCTTC
NA | TRBJ2-1 | TRBV19 | NA | CASSFEVRNEQFF | TGTGCCAGTAGTTTCGAGGTCCGGAATGAGCAGTTCTTC
TRBD2 | TRBJ2-3 | TRBV25-1 | NA | CASSEWREVDTQYF | TGTGCCAGCAGTGAATGGCGGGAGGTGGATACGCAGTATTTT
TRBD1 | TRBJ1-1 | TRBV14 | NA | CASSQRYRGFSFF | TGTGCCAGCAGCCAAAGATACAGGGGATTCTCTTTCTTT
NA | TRBJ2-5 | TRBV9 | NA | CASSVARQSGDEETQYF | TGTGCCAGCAGCGTAGCTCGACAGTCCGGTGATGAAGAGACCCAGTACTTC
NA | TRBJ1-4 | TRBV28 | NA | CASSLKKQGREKLFF | TGTGCCAGCAGTTTAAAGAAACAGGGTCGCGAAAAACTGTTTTTT
NA | TRBJ2-3 | TRBV5-1 | NA | CASRRELGTDTQYF | TGCGCCAGCAGGAGGGAGCTCGGCACAGATACGCAGTATTTT
NA | TRBJ1-1 | TRBV10-1 | NA | CASSESSYGQQAFF | TGCGCCAGCAGTGAGTCGAGCTACGGTCAGCAAGCTTTCTTT
TRBD1 | TRBJ1-1 | TRBV4-3 | once | CASSQVLGGRGDTEAFF | TGCGCCAGCAGCCAAGTACTAGGGGGCAGAGGAGACACTGAAGCTTTCTTT
NA | TRBJ2-3 | TRBV11-3 | once | CASSLGGGPTDTQYF | TGTGCCAGCAGCTTAGGAGGCGGTCCCACAGATACGCAGTATTTT
NA | TRBJ1-2 | TRBV27 | NA | CASSPGRGWYGYTF | TGTGCCAGCTCCCCGGGCAGGGGCTGGTATGGCTACACCTTC
NA | TRBJ2-3 | TRBV27 | NA | CASSLSRPDTQYF | TGTGCCAGCAGTTTATCGCGCCCAGATACGCAGTATTTT
TRBD1 | TRBJ1-5 | TRBV4-1 | NA | CASSLLQGADRPQHF | TGCGCCAGCAGCCTATTACAGGGGGCCGATCGGCCCCAGCATTTT
NA | TRBJ2-3 | TRBV6-1 | NA | CASTAFSADTQYF | TGTGCCAGCACCGCGTTCTCGGCAGATACGCAGTATTTT
NA | TRBJ1-5 | TRBV6-5 | NA | CASSSGQIRNQPQHF | TGTGCCAGCAGTTCAGGACAGATTCGCAATCAGCCCCAGCATTTT
NA | TRBJ2-5 | TRBV7-9 | NA | CASSLPRTPSLLQETQYF | TGTGCCAGCAGCTTACCTAGGACTCCTAGCTTACTCCAAGAGACCCAGTACTTC